Listed below are T cell receptor beta chains from one sample, sequenced in a study of cytomegalovirus exposure and HLA in healthy donors. Some clones are missing from TCRdb's copy, which holds only in-frame ones; the method was immunoSEQ multiplex PCR. The table lists about 170,000 clones, about 80% of them singletons. Sample: PBMCs. The receptor set was obtained from a man aged 25-40 years in good health and CMV-seropositive. CDR3s include the opening cysteine and the closing phenylalanine or tryptophan.

v_call	j_call	cdr3_aa
TRBV7-9	TRBJ1-1	CASSFEGSTEAFF
TRBV4-3	TRBJ1-6	CASSQVGQLYNSPLHF
TRBV7-2	TRBJ2-5	CASSLVGTGDPETQYF
TRBV14	TRBJ1-4	CASRATGNEKLFF
TRBV6-1	TRBJ2-5	CASRKGTGRETQYF
TRBV7-3	TRBJ2-2	CASSLTSGSGTGELFF
TRBV9	TRBJ2-5	CASSGGGSGETQYF
TRBV5-1	TRBJ2-1	CASSLANYNEQFF
TRBV7-2	TRBJ2-1	CASSLSVYNEQFF
TRBV4-3	TRBJ2-1	CASSQDLSRGNEQFF
TRBV2	TRBJ2-2	CASRKTGAIGEAGELFF
TRBV18	TRBJ2-7	CASSPRQGFYEQYF
TRBV11-3	TRBJ2-5	CASSASGAQETQYF
TRBV5-6	TRBJ1-6	CASSFYYNSPLHF
TRBV4-2	TRBJ1-1	CASSQLQQRSNTEAFF
TRBV9	TRBJ2-5	CASSVGDIQGETQYF
TRBV19	TRBJ1-5	CASSTTGGGQPQHF
TRBV15	TRBJ2-2	CATSRDRNTGELFF
TRBV4-3	TRBJ2-7	CASSQDHPGLSYEQYF
TRBV7-6	TRBJ1-4	CASSPGGPNEKLFF
TRBV18	TRBJ2-1	CASSPRSGGYNEQFF
TRBV18	TRBJ1-1	CASSPSAGVGTEAFF
TRBV6-1	TRBJ2-1	CASSDSRTSGNNEQFF
TRBV9	TRBJ2-1	CASSALSSGSSSEQFF
TRBV5-6	TRBJ2-2	CASRRSNTGELFF
TRBV15	TRBJ2-1	CATSERLAVNEQFF
TRBV15	TRBJ2-1	CATSRVREGLNEQFF
TRBV4-2	TRBJ2-1	CASSQEGRAYEQFF
TRBV2	TRBJ1-1	CASRESGYTEAFF
TRBV29-1	TRBJ1-2	CSVATAGTNYGYTF
TRBV11-2	TRBJ1-2	CASSPGSGGADYGYTF
TRBV9	TRBJ2-1	CASSAPLGATYNEQFF
TRBV19	TRBJ2-2	CASSISSVTGELFF
TRBV6-1	TRBJ2-5	CASSGRGLAGGRRETQYF
TRBV18	TRBJ1-4	CASSPPRTGSNEKLFF
TRBV12-2	TRBJ2-3	CASRPSGGTDTQYF
TRBV7-2	TRBJ1-4	CASSVGQSNEKLFF
TRBV10-2	TRBJ2-1	CATRGSRGAIYNEQFF
TRBV27	TRBJ1-4	CASSFQLQSNEKLFF
TRBV19	TRBJ2-6	CASSLDDGGSGANVLTF
TRBV30	TRBJ2-1	CAWARDRVDNEQFF
TRBV7-9	TRBJ2-1	CSSSFLREDEQFF
TRBV4-1	TRBJ2-4	CASSQVGLVRNIQYF
TRBV9	TRBJ2-7	CASSASGSGYEQYF
TRBV29-1	TRBJ2-7	CSVWDGTATYEQYF
TRBV27	TRBJ2-1	CASSLELAGASYNEQFF